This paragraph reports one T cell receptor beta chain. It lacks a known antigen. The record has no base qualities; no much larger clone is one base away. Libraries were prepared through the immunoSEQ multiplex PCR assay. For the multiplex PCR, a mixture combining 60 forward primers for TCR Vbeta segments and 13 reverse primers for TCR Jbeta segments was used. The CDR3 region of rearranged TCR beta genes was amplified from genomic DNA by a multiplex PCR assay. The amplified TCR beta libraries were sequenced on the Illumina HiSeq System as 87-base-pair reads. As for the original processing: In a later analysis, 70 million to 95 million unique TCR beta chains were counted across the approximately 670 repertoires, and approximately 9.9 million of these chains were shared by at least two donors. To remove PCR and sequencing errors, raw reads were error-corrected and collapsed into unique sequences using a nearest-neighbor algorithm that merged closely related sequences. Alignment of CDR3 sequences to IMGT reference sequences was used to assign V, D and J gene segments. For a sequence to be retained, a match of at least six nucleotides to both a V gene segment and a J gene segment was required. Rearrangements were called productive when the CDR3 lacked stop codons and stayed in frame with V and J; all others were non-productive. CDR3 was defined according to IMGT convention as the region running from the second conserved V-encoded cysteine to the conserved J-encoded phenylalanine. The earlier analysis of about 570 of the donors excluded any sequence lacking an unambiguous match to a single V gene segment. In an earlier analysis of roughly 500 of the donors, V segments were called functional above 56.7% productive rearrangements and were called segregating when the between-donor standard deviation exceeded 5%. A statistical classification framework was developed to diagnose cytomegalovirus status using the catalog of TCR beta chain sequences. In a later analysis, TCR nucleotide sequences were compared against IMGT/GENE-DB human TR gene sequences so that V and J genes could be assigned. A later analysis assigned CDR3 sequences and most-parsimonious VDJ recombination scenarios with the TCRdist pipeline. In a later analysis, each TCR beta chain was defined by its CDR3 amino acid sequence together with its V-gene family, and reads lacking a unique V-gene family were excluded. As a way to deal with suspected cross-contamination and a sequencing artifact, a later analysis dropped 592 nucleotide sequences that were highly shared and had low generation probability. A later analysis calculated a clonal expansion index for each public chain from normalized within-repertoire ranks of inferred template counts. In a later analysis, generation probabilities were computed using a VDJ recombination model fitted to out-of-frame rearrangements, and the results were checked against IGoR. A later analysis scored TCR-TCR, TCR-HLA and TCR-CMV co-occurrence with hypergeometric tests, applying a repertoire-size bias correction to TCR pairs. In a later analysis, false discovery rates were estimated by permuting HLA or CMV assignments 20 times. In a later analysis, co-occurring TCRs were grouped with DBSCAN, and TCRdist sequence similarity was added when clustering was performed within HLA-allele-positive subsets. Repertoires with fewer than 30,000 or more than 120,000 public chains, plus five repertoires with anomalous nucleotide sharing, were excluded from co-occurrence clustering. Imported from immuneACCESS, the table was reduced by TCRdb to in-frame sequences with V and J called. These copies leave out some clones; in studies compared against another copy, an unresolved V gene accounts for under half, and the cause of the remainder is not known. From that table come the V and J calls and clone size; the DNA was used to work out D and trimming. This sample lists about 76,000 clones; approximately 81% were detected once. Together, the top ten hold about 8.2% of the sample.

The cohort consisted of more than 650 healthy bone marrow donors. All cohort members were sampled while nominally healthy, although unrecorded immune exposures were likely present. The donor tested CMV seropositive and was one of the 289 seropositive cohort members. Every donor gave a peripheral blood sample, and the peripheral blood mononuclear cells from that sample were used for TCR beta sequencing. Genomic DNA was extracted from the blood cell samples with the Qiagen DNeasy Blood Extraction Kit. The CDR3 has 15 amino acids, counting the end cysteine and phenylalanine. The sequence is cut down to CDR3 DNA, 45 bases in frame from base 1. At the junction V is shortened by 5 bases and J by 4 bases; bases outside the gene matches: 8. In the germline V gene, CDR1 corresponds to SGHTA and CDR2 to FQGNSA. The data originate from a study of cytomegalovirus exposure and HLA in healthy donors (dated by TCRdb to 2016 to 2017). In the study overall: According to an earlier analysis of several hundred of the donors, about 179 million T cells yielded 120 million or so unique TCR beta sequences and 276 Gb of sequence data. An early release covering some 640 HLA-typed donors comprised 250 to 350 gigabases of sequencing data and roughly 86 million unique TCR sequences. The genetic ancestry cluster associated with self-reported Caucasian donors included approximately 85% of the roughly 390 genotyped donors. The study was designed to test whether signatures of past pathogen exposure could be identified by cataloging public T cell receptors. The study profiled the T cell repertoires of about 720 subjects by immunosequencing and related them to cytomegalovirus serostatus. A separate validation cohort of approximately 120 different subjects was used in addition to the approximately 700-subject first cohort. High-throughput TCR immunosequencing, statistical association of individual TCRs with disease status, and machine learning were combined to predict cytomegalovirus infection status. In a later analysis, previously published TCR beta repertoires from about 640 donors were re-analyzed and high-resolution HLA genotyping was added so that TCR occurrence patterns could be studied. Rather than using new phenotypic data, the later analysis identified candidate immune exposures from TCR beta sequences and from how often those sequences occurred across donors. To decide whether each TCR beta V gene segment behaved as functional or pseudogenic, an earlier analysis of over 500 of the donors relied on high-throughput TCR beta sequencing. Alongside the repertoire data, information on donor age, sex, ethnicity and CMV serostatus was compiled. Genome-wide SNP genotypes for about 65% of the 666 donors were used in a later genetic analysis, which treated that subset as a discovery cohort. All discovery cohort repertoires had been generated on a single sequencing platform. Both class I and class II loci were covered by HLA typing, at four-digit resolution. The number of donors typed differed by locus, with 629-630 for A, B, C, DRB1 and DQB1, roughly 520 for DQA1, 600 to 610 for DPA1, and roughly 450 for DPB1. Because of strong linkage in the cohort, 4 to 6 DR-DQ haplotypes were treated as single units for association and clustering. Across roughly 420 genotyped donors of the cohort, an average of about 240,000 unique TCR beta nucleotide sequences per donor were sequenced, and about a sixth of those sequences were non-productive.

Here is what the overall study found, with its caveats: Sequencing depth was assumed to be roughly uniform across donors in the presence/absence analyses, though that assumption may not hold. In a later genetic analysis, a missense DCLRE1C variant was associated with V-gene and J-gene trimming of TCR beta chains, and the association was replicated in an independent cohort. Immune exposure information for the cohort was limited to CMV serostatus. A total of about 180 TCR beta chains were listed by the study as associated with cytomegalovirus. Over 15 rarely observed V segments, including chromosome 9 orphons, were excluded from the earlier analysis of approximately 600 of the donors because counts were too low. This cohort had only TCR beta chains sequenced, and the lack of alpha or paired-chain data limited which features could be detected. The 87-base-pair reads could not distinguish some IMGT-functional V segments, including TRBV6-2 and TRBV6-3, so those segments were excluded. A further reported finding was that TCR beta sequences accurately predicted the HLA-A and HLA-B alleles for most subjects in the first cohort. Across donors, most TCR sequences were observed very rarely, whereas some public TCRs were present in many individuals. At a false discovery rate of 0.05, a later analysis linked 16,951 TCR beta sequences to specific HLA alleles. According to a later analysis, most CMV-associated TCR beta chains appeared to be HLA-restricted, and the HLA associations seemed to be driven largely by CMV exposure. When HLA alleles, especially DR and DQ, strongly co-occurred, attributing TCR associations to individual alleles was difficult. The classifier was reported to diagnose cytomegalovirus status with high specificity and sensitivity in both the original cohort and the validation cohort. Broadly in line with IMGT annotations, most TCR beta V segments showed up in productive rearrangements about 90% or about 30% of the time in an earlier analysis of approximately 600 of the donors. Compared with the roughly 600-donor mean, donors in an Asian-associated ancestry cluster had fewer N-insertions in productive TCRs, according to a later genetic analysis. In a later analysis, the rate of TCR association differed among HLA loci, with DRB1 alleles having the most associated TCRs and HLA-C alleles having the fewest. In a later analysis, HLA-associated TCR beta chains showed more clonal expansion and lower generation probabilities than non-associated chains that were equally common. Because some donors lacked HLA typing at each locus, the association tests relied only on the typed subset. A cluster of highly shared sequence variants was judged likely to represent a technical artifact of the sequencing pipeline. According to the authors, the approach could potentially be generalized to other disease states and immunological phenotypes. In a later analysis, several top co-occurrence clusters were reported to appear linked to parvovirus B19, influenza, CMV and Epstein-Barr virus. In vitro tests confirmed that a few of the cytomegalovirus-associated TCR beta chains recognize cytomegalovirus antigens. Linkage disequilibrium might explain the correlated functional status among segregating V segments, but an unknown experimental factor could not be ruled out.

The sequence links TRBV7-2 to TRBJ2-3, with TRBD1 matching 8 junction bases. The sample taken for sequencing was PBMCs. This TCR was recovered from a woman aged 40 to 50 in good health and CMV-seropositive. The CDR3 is CASSPNGQGPDTQYF. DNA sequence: TGTGCCAGCAGCCCCAACGGACAGGGCCCAGATACGCAGTATTTT.